Presented here are 5 T cell receptor beta chains from one specimen sequenced in a study of blood T cells in healthy people across ages. Next came a second PCR, run for roughly 6 to 11 cycles, which used a sample-barcoded 5' primer along with a J-beta primer mix. MiXCR, applied by TCRdb to the 5' RACE reads, yields one record per CDR3 protein. The top ten hold approximately 40% of the sample, which has more than 650,000 distinct CDR3 sequences, approximately 55% seen once. Sequenced material: blood. The receptor source for this set is an elderly man in good health.

In nucleotides, the CDR3 is TGCAGCGTTGGGGGACTAGCGGGAGTCAATGAGCAGTTCTTC. It yields the protein CSVGGLAGVNEQFF. This chain uses TRBV29-1 with TRBJ2-1; 14 positions match TRBD2. The CDR3 totals 14 residues. Per germline, CDR1 SQVTM and CDR2 ANQGSEA. The V segment lost 4 bases and the J segment 6 bases; nucleotides outside the gene matches: 2.

V is TRBV20-1 and J is TRBJ2-3, with D perhaps matching TRBD2 (7 bases). Germline V lookup: CDR1 DFQATT, CDR2 SNEGSKA (reference sequence). The CDR3 spans 15 residues. Trimming cost V 6 bases and J 1 base, with 17 bases left between them. The CDR3 is CSALGGPLGTDTQYF. The CDR3 DNA sequence: TGCAGTGCCCTCGGGGGGCCATTGGGCACAGATACGCAGTATTTT.

Only a few counts were recorded for this clonotype. J is TRBJ2-7 and V is TRBV12-3 or TRBV12-4; the match to TRBD1 covers 7 bases. The CDR3 is made up of 15 amino acids. The J segment lost 5 bases and the V segment lost 1 base, leaving 8 bases of the junction unmatched. Here the CDR3 DNA reads TGTGCCAGCAGTTTAGTCGTGGGACAGAGAAACGAGCAGTACTTC. This sequence encodes CASSLVVGQRNEQYF.

The chain has TRBV24-1 and TRBJ2-1; tentative D call: TRBD1 (5 bases). The CDR3 is 16 residues long. Trimming took 0 bases from V and 4 from J, leaving 12 bases between them. In germline, CDR1 is KGHDR, CDR2 SFDVKD. CDR3 amino acids: CATSDLDSTTYNEQFF. The DNA of the CDR3 is TGTGCCACCAGTGATTTGGACAGCACGACATACAATGAGCAGTTCTTC.

V gene TRBV25-1 combines with J gene TRBJ2-1; perhaps TRBD2 as D (5 bases). Germline CDR1 reads MGHDK; CDR2 reads SYGVNS. The ends were cut back, 3 bases at V and 5 bases at J, with 14 bases in the middle. This CDR3 is built from 15 residues. CDR3: CASSDGRAVNNEQFF. CDR3 nucleotides: TGTGCCAGCAGTGACGGCCGAGCGGTCAACAATGAGCAGTTCTTC.